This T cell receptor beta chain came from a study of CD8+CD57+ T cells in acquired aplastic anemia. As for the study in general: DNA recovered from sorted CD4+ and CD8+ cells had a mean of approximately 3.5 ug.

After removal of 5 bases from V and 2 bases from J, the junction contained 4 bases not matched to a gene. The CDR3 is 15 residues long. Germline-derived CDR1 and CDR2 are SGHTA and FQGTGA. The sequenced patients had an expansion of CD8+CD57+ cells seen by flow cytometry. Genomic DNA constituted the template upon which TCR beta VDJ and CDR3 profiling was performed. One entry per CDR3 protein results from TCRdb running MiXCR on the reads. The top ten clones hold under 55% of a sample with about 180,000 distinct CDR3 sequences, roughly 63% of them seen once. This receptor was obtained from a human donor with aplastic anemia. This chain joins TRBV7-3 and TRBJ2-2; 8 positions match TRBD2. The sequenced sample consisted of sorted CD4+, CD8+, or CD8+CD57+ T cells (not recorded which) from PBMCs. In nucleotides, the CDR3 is TGTGCCAGCAGCATAGCGGGAATTAACACCGGGGAGCTGTTTTTT. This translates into CASSIAGINTGELFF.